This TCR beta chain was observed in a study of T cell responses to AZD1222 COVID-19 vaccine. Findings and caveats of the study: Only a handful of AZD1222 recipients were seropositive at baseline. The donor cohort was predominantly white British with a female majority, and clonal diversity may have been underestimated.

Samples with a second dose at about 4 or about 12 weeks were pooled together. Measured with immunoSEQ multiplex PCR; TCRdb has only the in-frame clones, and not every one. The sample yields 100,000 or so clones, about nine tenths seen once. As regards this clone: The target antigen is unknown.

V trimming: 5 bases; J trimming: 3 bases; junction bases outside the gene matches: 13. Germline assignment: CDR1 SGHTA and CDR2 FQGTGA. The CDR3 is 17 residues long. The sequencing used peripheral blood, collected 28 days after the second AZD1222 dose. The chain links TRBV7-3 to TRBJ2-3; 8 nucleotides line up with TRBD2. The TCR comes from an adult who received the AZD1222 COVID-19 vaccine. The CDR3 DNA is TGTGCCAGCAGCCTAAACTACGGGGGGGCCGGTACAGATACGCAGTATTTT. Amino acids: CASSLNYGGAGTDTQYF.